This paragraph reports one TCR beta chain. These data are taken from a study of cytomegalovirus exposure and HLA in healthy donors. With 60 Vbeta and 13 Jbeta primers, the PCR was carried out. TCRdb keeps only in-frame clones here, not all; method: immunoSEQ multiplex PCR. Of around 130,000 clones listed, 75% to 90% are singletons. Germline CDR1 is MRHNA and CDR2 is SNTAGT. V was shortened by 0 bases and J by 4 bases, with 4 bases between the two germline ends. The length of the CDR3 is 13 residues. The sample taken for sequencing was PBMCs. This chain uses TRBV6-4 with TRBJ2-1; unclear D gene. The receptor's source is a female donor in good health and CMV-seronegative. CDR3 sequence: CASSDSSYNEQFF. Here the CDR3 DNA reads TGTGCCAGCAGTGACTCGAGTTACAATGAGCAGTTCTTC.